This is a list of T cell receptor beta chains from one sample in a study of shared clonotypes between healthy human individuals. The assay was immunoSEQ multiplex PCR, and TCRdb's table has in-frame clones only and misses some. In the table there are around 1.6 million clones, around 98% of which are singletons. Sequenced input: naive CD4+ T cells sorted from blood. These receptors were taken from a man under 40 in good health. CDR3s include the opening cysteine and the closing phenylalanine or tryptophan. The order of the fields is J gene, V gene, clone size, D gene, CDR3 DNA, CDR3 protein. D genes are given only for firm matches. A row's size may be missing; if present it is once, few, many or a size class.

j_call: TRBJ2-3
v_call: TRBV9
clone_size: .
d_call: .
cdr3_nt: TGTGCCAGCAGCGTATTTAGCGGAAGCACAGATACGCAGTATTTT
cdr3_aa: CASSVFSGSTDTQYF

j_call: TRBJ2-5
v_call: TRBV7-2
clone_size: .
d_call: TRBD2
cdr3_nt: TGTGCCAGCAGCTTAGGTCGGGGGGGAGCAGAGACCCAGTACTTC
cdr3_aa: CASSLGRGGAETQYF

j_call: TRBJ2-7
v_call: TRBV2
clone_size: few
d_call: TRBD1
cdr3_nt: TGTGCCAGCAGTGGACAGGGGGCGGAAAAGTACTTC
cdr3_aa: CASSGQGAEKYF

j_call: TRBJ2-2
v_call: TRBV7-8
clone_size: .
d_call: .
cdr3_nt: TGTGCCAGCAGTCGAAGGGGACCGAATTTATTCACCGGGGAGCTGTTTTTT
cdr3_aa: CASSRRGPNLFTGELFF

j_call: TRBJ1-5
v_call: TRBV28
clone_size: .
d_call: .
cdr3_nt: TGTGCCAGCAGTGTCCGAAACAGGGATCAGCCCCAGCATTTT
cdr3_aa: CASSVRNRDQPQHF

j_call: TRBJ2-1
v_call: TRBV7-2
clone_size: .
d_call: .
cdr3_nt: TGTGCCAGCAGCTTAGCGGGACCTTCCTACAATGAGCAGTTCTTC
cdr3_aa: CASSLAGPSYNEQFF

j_call: TRBJ2-3
v_call: TRBV29-1
clone_size: .
d_call: TRBD1
cdr3_nt: TGCAGCGTCGCCAGGGGGTTGGTAGATACGCAGTATTTT
cdr3_aa: CSVARGLVDTQYF

j_call: TRBJ1-3
v_call: TRBV18
clone_size: .
d_call: .
cdr3_nt: TGTGCCAGCTCAGTCGAGGCGTTCTCTGGAAACACCATATATTTT
cdr3_aa: CASSVEAFSGNTIYF

j_call: TRBJ1-1
v_call: TRBV7-9
clone_size: .
d_call: .
cdr3_nt: TGTGCCAGCAGCCACCTCACGGGGGGCACTGAAGCTTTCTTT
cdr3_aa: CASSHLTGGTEAFF

j_call: TRBJ2-1
v_call: TRBV5-1
clone_size: .
d_call: TRBD2
cdr3_nt: TGCGCCAGCAGCTTGGGACTAGCGGGAGTTCGACAGCGACACAATGAGCAGTTCTTC
cdr3_aa: CASSLGLAGVRQRHNEQFF

j_call: TRBJ2-7
v_call: TRBV7-8
clone_size: .
d_call: TRBD2
cdr3_nt: TGTGCCAGCGGTATAGGGAGGGGTCCCTACGAGCAGTACTTC
cdr3_aa: CASGIGRGPYEQYF

j_call: TRBJ2-1
v_call: TRBV5-1
clone_size: .
d_call: .
cdr3_nt: TGCGCCAGCAGCCGGGACTCCAACTACAATGAGCAGTTCTTC
cdr3_aa: CASSRDSNYNEQFF

j_call: TRBJ2-7
v_call: TRBV6-1
clone_size: .
d_call: .
cdr3_nt: TGTGCCAGCAGTGAGTCCCCCGGGACTTCTTACGAGCAGTACTTC
cdr3_aa: CASSESPGTSYEQYF

j_call: TRBJ2-6
v_call: TRBV28
clone_size: .
d_call: TRBD1
cdr3_nt: TGTGCCAGCAGTTTATACGCGACAGGGCTGGGTGGGGCCAACGTCCTGACTTTC
cdr3_aa: CASSLYATGLGGANVLTF

j_call: TRBJ1-5
v_call: TRBV28
clone_size: .
d_call: .
cdr3_nt: TGTGCCAGCAAGACAGTGGGCAACAATCAGCCCCAGCATTTT
cdr3_aa: CASKTVGNNQPQHF

j_call: TRBJ1-4
v_call: TRBV15
clone_size: .
d_call: .
cdr3_nt: TGTGCCACCAGCAGAGTGGAGGAAAAACTGTTTTTT
cdr3_aa: CATSRVEEKLFF

j_call: TRBJ1-1
v_call: TRBV19
clone_size: .
d_call: .
cdr3_nt: TGTGCCAGTAGTATAAGGGAGGTATTCGGAACTGAAGCTTTCTTT
cdr3_aa: CASSIREVFGTEAFF